These 17 T cell receptor beta chains originate from one sample sequenced in a study of identical twins. TCRdb reprocessed the 5' RACE reads via MiXCR and lists one record per CDR3 protein. The sample has 640,000 or so distinct CDR3 sequences, 5.5% to 6.5% seen once. Sequencing was carried out using naive T cells sorted from blood. The receptors shown here come from a man between 18 and 35 years old in good health.

The sample holds many counts of this clonotype. The J gene is TRBJ2-3, the V gene TRBV10-3, with 7 bases that match TRBD2. CDR1 is ENHRY and CDR2 is SYGVKD in the germline V gene. CDR3 length equals 14 residues. V was clipped by 5 bases and J by 4 bases; unmatched bases: 6. The CDR3 nucleotides are TGTGCCATCAGTAGGGGCGGGAGAGCAGATACGCAGTATTTT. Translating gives CAISRGGRADTQYF.

The gene calls are TRBV4-1 and TRBJ1-1; 7 nucleotides align to TRBD1. CDR1 and CDR2 (germline): MGHRA, YSYEKL. Trimming cost V 3 bases and J 1 base; bases outside gene matches: 8. This CDR3 contains 16 residues. The CDR3 DNA follows: TGCGCCAGCAGCCAGCCCACAGGGGACCCGAACACTGAAGCTTTCTTT. It codes for CASSQPTGDPNTEAFF.

This clonotype was seen only a few times. The V and J genes are TRBV12-3 or TRBV12-4 and TRBJ2-1; maybe TRBD1 (5 bases). The CDR3 consists of 13 residues. Trimming removed 8 bases at V and 7 bases at J, with 15 bases between. DNA for the CDR3: TGTGCCAGCCTTGGTCAAGGGGTAAATGAGCAGTTCTTC. It is translated as CASLGQGVNEQFF.

This clonotype was seen ten or more times. This chain links TRBV6-4 with TRBJ2-7; D not resolved. This CDR3 spans 11 amino acids. Trimming pared 8 bases from V and 7 bases from J, leaving 12 bases between. The germline V gene has CDR1 MRHNA and CDR2 SNTAGT. The CDR3 spells CASVLREEQYF. Here the CDR3 DNA reads TGTGCCAGCGTCCTTCGCGAGGAGCAGTACTTC.

This clonotype came up a few times. The rearrangement joins TRBV20-1 to TRBJ1-2; 8 bases agree with TRBD1. The CDR3 contains 13 residues. Germline CDR1 and CDR2: DFQATT and SNEGSKA (reference sequence). J lost 7 bases, V lost 6 bases, and 10 bases had no gene match. The CDR3 reads CSAMDRAVGGYTF. CDR3 nucleotide sequence: TGCAGTGCCATGGACAGGGCCGTTGGTGGCTACACCTTC.

This clonotype has more than one count but fewer than ten. The chain uses TRBV6-1 and TRBJ1-5, with unresolved D. The CDR3 is 13 amino acids. V lost 5 bases and J lost 5, with 10 bases in between. Germline V gene sequence: CDR1 MNHNS, CDR2 SASEGT. The chain's CDR3 is CASSRREYQPQHF. The CDR3 nucleotides read TGTGCCAGCAGTAGAAGGGAATATCAGCCCCAGCATTTT.

This chain links TRBV7-6 with TRBJ2-5, with 7 positions matching TRBD1. The CDR3 covers 14 residues. V was clipped by 4 bases and J by 5 bases; unmatched bases: 7. Germline V gives CDR1 SGHVS, CDR2 FNYEAQ. The CDR3 reads CASSSETGRETQYF. CDR3 sequence (DNA): TGTGCCAGCAGCTCCGAGACAGGGCGGGAGACCCAGTACTTC.

This clonotype was seen ten or more times. The chain uses TRBV24-1 and TRBJ2-1; tentatively, D is TRBD1 (5 bases). Germline values: CDR1 KGHDR, CDR2 SFDVKD. The CDR3 runs to 13 residues. V was pared by 4 bases and J by 8 bases, with 11 bases between. Written as DNA, the CDR3 is TGTGCCACCAGTGAGTTTGGGGCCGATGAGCAGTTCTTC. Translation: CATSEFGADEQFF.

The chain couples TRBV5-6 to TRBJ2-5; D gene ambiguous. The germline CDR1 and CDR2 sequences are SGHDT and YYEEEE. The CDR3 covers 15 residues. Between the trimmed V and J ends, which lost 0 bases and 3 bases, there was a span of 12 bases. The CDR3 reads CASSLGRSIKETQYF. The CDR3 nucleotides read TGTGCCAGCAGCTTGGGACGGAGTATTAAAGAGACCCAGTACTTC.

The sample holds many counts of this clonotype. The chain carries TRBV29-1 and TRBJ2-3, with D tentatively TRBD1 or TRBD2 (5 bases each). This CDR3 region has 17 residues. CDR1 and CDR2 (germline): SQVTM, ANQGSEA. Trimming shortened V by 7 bases and J by 1 base, and 24 bases separated the two germline ends. The CDR3 spells CSGPRGTGFSRTDTQYF. As DNA, the CDR3 is TGCAGCGGGCCGCGTGGGACCGGTTTTTCGCGCACAGATACGCAGTATTTT.

This clonotype was seen ten or more times. The chain combines TRBV5-1 with TRBJ1-4; no clear D. This CDR3 has 14 residues. Germline V gene lookup returns CDR1 SGHRS and CDR2 YFSETQ. Trimming took off 0 bases at V and 4 bases at J, with 7 bases between the two ends. This CDR3 reads CASSLVVGNEKLFF. The CDR3 nucleotides are TGCGCCAGCAGCTTGGTTGTGGGTAATGAAAAACTGTTTTTT.

This clonotype was detected a few times. The chain recombines TRBV30 with TRBJ2-7; a possible D gene is TRBD2 (6 bases). The CDR3 has 13 amino acids. V was shortened by 2 bases and J by 3 bases, with 11 bases between the two germline ends. Germline lookup yields CDR1 GTSNPN and CDR2 SVGIG (reference sequence). Here the CDR3 DNA reads TGTGCCTGGAGTCGGGGGAACTACTACGAGCAGTACTTC. Amino acids: CAWSRGNYYEQYF.

The rearrangement joins TRBV5-1 to TRBJ2-1; D call uncertain. The CDR3 runs 12 residues. CDR1 is SGHRS, CDR2 YFSETQ, per germline. V was trimmed by 9 bases and J by 3 bases, leaving 10 bases between them. The CDR3 DNA reads TGCGCCACTTCTGCCGACTACAATGAGCAGTTCTTC. The encoded protein is CATSADYNEQFF.

This clonotype was seen at least ten times. The rearrangement links TRBV4-1 to TRBJ2-2; TRBD1 or TRBD2 may be the D gene (6 bases each). Germline CDR1 reads MGHRA; CDR2 reads YSYEKL. V was pared by 4 bases and J by 7 bases, with 22 bases between. CDR3 length equals 17 residues. This chain's CDR3 is CASSPQEGGGVLGELFF. Written as DNA, the CDR3 is TGCGCCAGCAGCCCCCAAGAGGGGGGTGGAGTCCTCGGGGAGCTGTTTTTT.

This clonotype was recorded at least ten times. The V call is TRBV11-2, the J call TRBJ2-1, with 11 nucleotides matching TRBD2. V was clipped by 5 bases and J by 5 bases; unmatched bases: 17. This CDR3 is built from 19 residues. The germline CDR1 and CDR2 sequences are SGHAT and FQNNGV. The CDR3 sequence is CASSPRTGGLAGGNNEQFF. In DNA form, the CDR3 reads TGTGCCAGCAGCCCGAGGACGGGAGGGCTAGCGGGGGGTAACAATGAGCAGTTCTTC.

This clonotype was observed many times. This chain uses TRBV6-2 or TRBV6-3 with TRBJ2-7; D gene unclear. Germline CDR1 reads MNHEY; CDR2 reads SVGEGT. This CDR3 comprises 13 residues. Trimming stripped 4 bases from V and 6 bases from J, with 13 bases between. This CDR3 reads CASSSRNGLEQYF. Here the CDR3 DNA reads TGTGCCAGCAGTTCGCGAAATGGCCTCGAGCAGTACTTC.

This clonotype appeared a few times. This chain connects TRBV11-2 to TRBJ1-5; D ambiguous. V gave up 3 bases and J gave up 6 bases, with 12 bases separating them. Germline V gene sequence: CDR1 SGHAT, CDR2 FQNNGV. The CDR3 is 14 residues long. The CDR3 DNA sequence: TGTGCCAGCAGCTTTTCGAATAGCGGTCAGCCCCAGCATTTT. This gives the protein CASSFSNSGQPQHF.